This entry lists 11 T cell receptor beta chains sequenced from one sample in a study of somatic mutations in cytotoxic T cells in rheumatoid arthritis. Clones were sequenced by immunoSEQ multiplex PCR, and TCRdb holds only the in-frame ones, with some missing. This sample yields approximately 20,000 clones, of which over 75% are seen a single time; about 11% belongs to the top ten. Source material: CD8+ T cells sorted from blood. The receptors shown here come from a woman in her 50s in good health.

The chain employs TRBV6-4 and TRBJ2-2; 8 nucleotides match TRBD1. Germline-derived CDR1 and CDR2 are MRHNA and SNTAGT. This CDR3 is 15 amino acids long. The J segment lost 1 base and the V segment lost 3 bases, leaving 1 base of the junction unmatched. CDR3 nucleotide sequence: TGTGCCAGCAGTGAGACAGGGGAGAACACCGGGGAGCTGTTTTTT. This translates into CASSETGENTGELFF.

The gene calls are TRBV30 and TRBJ2-1, with D possibly matching TRBD1 (5 bases). CDR3 length equals 14 residues. Germline CDR1 reads GTSNPN; CDR2 reads SVGIG (reference sequence). V was pared by 7 bases and J by 3 bases, with 16 bases between. The CDR3 is CALFQGPNYNEQFF. The CDR3 bases are TGTGCCTTGTTCCAGGGCCCCAACTACAATGAGCAGTTCTTC.

The gene calls are TRBV5-6 and TRBJ2-2, with 9 nucleotides matching TRBD2. J was trimmed by 6 bases and V by 1 base; bases with no gene match: 7. The CDR3 is 16 amino acids. Germline-derived CDR1 and CDR2 are SGHDT and YYEEEE. The CDR3 here is CASSLLGTSSAGELFF. Here the CDR3 DNA reads TGTGCCAGCAGCTTGTTAGGGACTAGCAGCGCCGGGGAGCTGTTTTTT. The full variable domain, rest sourced from reference TRBV5-6 and TRBJ2-2, is DAGVTQSPTHLIKTRGQQVTLRCSPKSGHDTVSWYQQALGQGPQFIFQYYEEEERQRGNFPDRFSGHQFPNYSSELNVNALLLGDSALYLCASSLLGTSSAGELFFGEGSRLTVL.

The chain couples TRBV6-1 to TRBJ2-3; tentative D call: TRBD2 (6 bases). The CDR3 runs 14 residues. The germline CDR1 and CDR2 sequences are MNHNS and SASEGT. With 4 bases removed from V and 6 bases from J, the gap between germline ends came to 14 bases. The CDR3: CASSGSSETDTQYF. In DNA, the CDR3 is TGTGCCAGCAGTGGCTCTAGCGAGACGGATACGCAGTATTTT.

CDR3 nucleotides: TGTGCCAGCAGCGTAGGCCCGGGACAGGGGGCAAACGAGCAGTACTTC. Protein sequence: CASSVGPGQGANEQYF. This chain connects TRBV9 to TRBJ2-7, with 12 bases matching TRBD1. The CDR3 covers 16 residues. V trimming: 0 bases; J trimming: 5 bases; junction bases outside the gene matches: 6. Germline V gives CDR1 SGDLS, CDR2 YYNGEE.

The chain employs TRBV19 and TRBJ1-2; D gene uncertain. CDR1 and CDR2 (germline): LNHDA, SQIVND (reference sequence). The CDR3 runs to 12 residues. Between the trimmed V and J ends, which lost 1 base and 8 bases, there was a span of 8 bases. The CDR3 spells CASSIAPRGYTF. Here the CDR3 DNA reads TGTGCCAGTAGTATAGCCCCACGGGGCTACACCTTC.

The chain carries TRBV5-6 and TRBJ1-4, with D possibly TRBD1 on 6 matching bases. The ends were cut back, 7 bases at V and 8 bases at J, with 15 bases in the middle. This CDR3 is built from 13 residues. Germline V gives CDR1 SGHDT, CDR2 YYEEEE. The CDR3 coding sequence is TGTGCCAGCGCGGGGGGGGGCTCCGAAAAACTGTTTTTT. Residues: CASAGGGSEKLFF.

This chain connects TRBV7-3 to TRBJ1-6, with D perhaps TRBD1 (5 bases). The CDR3 loop spans 15 amino acids. The V gene lost 2 bases and the J gene lost 0 bases, with 5 bases spanning the gap. Per germline, CDR1 SGHTA and CDR2 FQGTGA. CDR3 sequence reads: CASSLDSSYNSPLHF. The CDR3 DNA sequence: TGTGCCAGCAGCTTAGACAGCTCCTATAATTCACCCCTCCACTTT.

The chain couples TRBV7-6 to TRBJ2-1, with D perhaps matching TRBD2 (5 bases). CDR1 and CDR2 (germline): SGHVS, FNYEAQ. Trimming pared 1 base from V and 4 bases from J, leaving 11 bases between. This CDR3 contains 15 residues. CDR3 region: CASSLERTPYNEQFF. In nucleotides, the CDR3 is TGTGCCAGCAGCTTAGAAAGGACTCCTTACAATGAGCAGTTCTTC.

This clone was seen more than once but under ten times. The J gene is TRBJ2-2, the V gene TRBV30, with D unclear. Per germline, CDR1 GTSNPN and CDR2 SVGIG (reference sequence). The CDR3 is made up of 13 amino acids. The ends were cut back, 0 bases at V and 6 bases at J, with 8 bases in the middle. CDR3 sequence reads: CAWSVVAAGELFF. For the CDR3, the DNA is TGTGCCTGGAGTGTAGTCGCCGCCGGGGAGCTGTTTTTT.

The chain links TRBV7-9 to TRBJ1-2, with 11 nucleotides matching TRBD1. Germline V gene sequence: CDR1 SEHNR, CDR2 FQNEAQ (reference sequence). The CDR3 runs 15 residues. V gave up 5 bases and J gave up 2 bases; unmatched junction bases: 4. CDR3 amino acids: CASSHRDRGNYGYTF. The CDR3 nucleotides are TGTGCCAGCAGCCACAGGGACAGGGGGAACTATGGCTACACCTTC.